This TCR beta chain was observed in a study of identical twins. TCRdb passed the 5' RACE reads through MiXCR, listing each CDR3 protein once. Among about 790,000 distinct CDR3 sequences, 15% to 20% were seen once, and the ten largest hold about an eighth. V was shortened by 2 bases and J by 4 bases, with 16 bases between the two germline ends. This CDR3 comprises 16 residues. Germline values: CDR1 SGHRS, CDR2 YFSETQ. Note on this clonotype: Its antigen is unknown.

Findings and limits, study-wide: Twins' surplus sharing was weaker for beta out-of-frame sequences.

The sample was also linked to a second study, of T cells expressing NK-cell markers. That source reports: It was sorted CD3+CD56+NKG2C+, CD3+CD56+NKG2C- and CD3+CD56-NKG2C+ T cells that supplied the TCR beta repertoires. The study sequenced eight donors, seven HCMV-seropositive and one seronegative.

Sequences were obtained from PBMCs. The sequence came from a woman in her late teens or twenties in good health. The chain is built from TRBV5-1 and TRBJ2-1; D gene ambiguous. This CDR3 reads CASSFSHPLWYNEQFF. DNA for the CDR3: TGCGCCAGCAGCTTTTCCCATCCATTGTGGTACAATGAGCAGTTCTTC.